The next 16 T cell receptor beta chains were all read from a single sample in a study of blood T cell repertoires in COVID-19. Clones were read by immunoSEQ multiplex PCR, and TCRdb kept only the in-frame ones, dropping some. The profile shows around 40,000 clones, about nine tenths of them singletons. Specimen: peripheral blood. Receptors originate from a man aged 45-65 years with active COVID-19.

The rearrangement links TRBV10-1 to TRBJ2-3; perhaps TRBD2 as D (6 bases). Germline V gene lookup returns CDR1 WNHNN and CDR2 SYGVQD (reference sequence). Trimming left V 0 bases short and J 4 bases short, with 11 bases between. There are 15 residues in the CDR3. CDR3 residues: CASSESMGEADTQYF. The CDR3 DNA reads TGCGCCAGCAGTGAGTCGATGGGGGAGGCAGATACGCAGTATTTT.

Regarding this clone: An end of the junction differs from the germline gene, which may be a read error. Other DNA sequences within the sample encode an identical CDR3. The chain links TRBV18 to TRBJ1-2, with a weak D call TRBD1 (6 bases). From germline, CDR1 is KGHSH and CDR2 LQKENI. CDR3 length: 13 residues. Here the CDR3 DNA reads TGTGCCAGCTCTCCACGGGGGCGGTATGGCTACACCTTC. Translation: CASSPRGRYGYTF.

The rearrangement links TRBV10-1 to TRBJ2-5, with 7 bases lining up with TRBD1. Germline assignment: CDR1 WNHNN and CDR2 SYGVQD (reference sequence). The length of the CDR3 is 12 residues. Losses at the gene ends were 9 bases for V and 1 base for J; bases not matched to a gene: 2. CDR3 nucleotide sequence: TGCGCCAGGAACAGGGGCCAAGAGACCCAGTACTTC. Residues: CARNRGQETQYF.

The chain carries TRBV6-5 and TRBJ2-1; D might be TRBD1 (5 bases). The CDR3 totals 16 residues. Between the trimmed V and J ends, which lost 0 bases and 4 bases, there was a span of 13 bases. The V gene's germline CDR1 is MNHEY and CDR2 SVGAGI. CDR3: CASSYSGPLGYNEQFF. The CDR3 coding sequence is TGTGCCAGCAGTTACTCGGGGCCACTGGGGTACAATGAGCAGTTCTTC.

The rearrangement joins TRBV6-5 to TRBJ1-5, with D perhaps TRBD1 (6 bases). This CDR3 is 13 amino acids long. CDR1 MNHEY and CDR2 SVGAGI come from the germline V gene. Trimming shortened V by 6 bases and J by 6 bases, and 12 bases separated the two germline ends. The CDR3 spells CASRIGGSQPQHF. CDR3 in DNA: TGTGCCAGCAGAATAGGGGGTTCTCAGCCCCAGCATTTT.

The rearrangement links TRBV11-3 to TRBJ2-7, with 7 bases matching TRBD1. Germline V gene data show CDR1 as SGHNT and CDR2 as YENEEA. The junction had 14 bases not matched to a gene; V was cut back by 4 bases and J by 2 bases. The CDR3 is made up of 17 amino acids. CDR3 residues: CASSSYYDRESPYEQYF. The CDR3 DNA sequence: TGTGCCAGCAGCTCATATTACGACAGGGAAAGTCCCTACGAGCAGTACTTC.

The chain carries TRBV4-3 and TRBJ1-2; 8 bases are shared with TRBD1. V shed 0 bases and J 8 bases; nucleotides not matched to a gene: 8. The CDR3 extends over 15 amino acids. Per germline, CDR1 LGHNA and CDR2 YSLEER. In DNA form, the CDR3 reads TGCGCCAGCAGCCAAGACGCAGGGGGCGCCTGGGGCTACACCTTC. Translation: CASSQDAGGAWGYTF.

This clone has more than one count but fewer than ten. The chain uses TRBV18 and TRBJ2-5, with D possibly TRBD2 on 5 matching bases. The V and J ends lost 3 bases and 0 bases respectively, with 11 bases between them. Germline V gene sequence: CDR1 KGHSH, CDR2 LQKENI. The length of the CDR3 is 15 residues. The CDR3 region has the DNA TGTGCCAGCTCACCGGGCATGCGGGACCAAGAGACCCAGTACTTC. It translates to CASSPGMRDQETQYF. Based on the CDR3 plus reference TRBV18 and TRBJ2-5, the full variable domain is NAGVMQNPRHLVRRRGQEARLRCSPMKGHSHVYWYRQLPEEGLKFMVYLQKENIIDESGMPKERFSAEFPKEGPSILRIQQVVRGDSAAYFCASSPGMRDQETQYFGPGTRLLVL.

V is TRBV6-2 or TRBV6-3 and J is TRBJ1-1; no clear D. The CDR3 runs to 12 residues. Trimming took 2 bases from V and 7 from J, leaving 8 bases between them. CDR1 MNHEY and CDR2 SVGEGT come from the germline V gene. CDR3 region: CASSYEGVEAFF. For the CDR3, the DNA is TGTGCCAGCAGTTACGAGGGCGTTGAAGCTTTCTTT.

The chain carries TRBV4-1 and TRBJ2-5; 11 nucleotides agree with TRBD2. Germline assignment: CDR1 MGHRA and CDR2 YSYEKL. V shed 0 bases, J shed 1 base, and the junction held 7 bases outside the gene matches. The length of the CDR3 is 18 residues. The CDR3 sequence: CASSQDLGLAAVQETQYF. In DNA form, the CDR3 reads TGCGCCAGCAGCCAAGATTTGGGACTAGCGGCTGTCCAAGAGACCCAGTACTTC.

The CDR3 sequence is CASSRLTSGTDTQYF. The DNA of the CDR3 is TGTGCCAGCAGTCGGTTGACTAGCGGCACAGATACGCAGTATTTT. This sequence joins TRBV2 and TRBJ2-3; 8 bases align to TRBD2. The ends lost 5 bases at V and 1 base at J; junction bases unmatched: 5. Germline loops: CDR1 SNHLY, CDR2 FYNNEI. The CDR3 is 15 amino acids.

V usage is TRBV7-3 and J usage is TRBJ2-7, with 7 bases fitting TRBD2. The J segment lost 1 base and the V segment lost 2 bases, leaving 5 bases of the junction unmatched. The CDR3 has 15 residues. Germline V gene data show CDR1 as SGHTA and CDR2 as FQGTGA. Here the CDR3 reads CASSLGSGLSYEQYF. The CDR3 nucleotides read TGTGCCAGCAGCTTAGGTAGCGGGTTATCCTACGAGCAGTACTTC. Full variable domain (missing parts from reference TRBV7-3 and TRBJ2-7): GAGVSQTPSNKVTEKGKYVELRCDPISGHTALYWYRQSLGQGPEFLIYFQGTGAADDSGLPNDRFFAVRPEGSVSTLKIQRTERGDSAVYLCASSLGSGLSYEQYFGPGTRLTVT.

The chain recombines TRBV15 with TRBJ2-2; a possible D gene is TRBD1 (6 bases). Trimming shortened V by 5 bases and J by 5 bases, and 9 bases separated the two germline ends. CDR1 is LNHNV, CDR2 YYDKDF, per germline (reference sequence). The CDR3 consists of 13 residues. The CDR3 protein is CATSPGVTGELFF. DNA of the CDR3: TGTGCCACCAGCCCAGGGGTAACCGGGGAGCTGTTTTTT.

The rearrangement links TRBV10-1 to TRBJ2-7; 9 bases match TRBD2. Trimming removed 5 bases from V and 5 bases from J; junction bases left unmatched: 7. CDR1 and CDR2 (germline): WNHNN, SYGVQD (reference sequence). The CDR3 has 14 amino acids. CDR3 sequence (DNA): TGCGCCAGCAGTACGGCGGGAGGGCCCCACGAGCAGTACTTC. As protein: CASSTAGGPHEQYF.

This chain joins TRBV5-1 and TRBJ2-1; 7 nucleotides agree with TRBD2. There are 15 residues in the CDR3. Unmatched junction bases numbered 6, after V lost 0 bases and J lost 6 bases. Germline V gene data show CDR1 as SGHRS and CDR2 as YFSETQ. The CDR3 DNA follows: TGCGCCAGCAGCTTGGGCGGGAGATCCGGCAATGAGCAGTTCTTC. Translated, it gives CASSLGGRSGNEQFF.

The CDR3 here is CASSLTPGTYEQYF. The CDR3, as DNA: TGTGCCAGCAGCTTAACCCCGGGGACCTACGAGCAGTACTTC. V is TRBV11-2 and J is TRBJ2-7, with D perhaps matching TRBD2 (5 bases). Trimming removed 2 bases at V and 2 bases at J, with 10 bases between. This CDR3 spans 14 amino acids. Germline CDR1 is SGHAT and CDR2 is FQNNGV.